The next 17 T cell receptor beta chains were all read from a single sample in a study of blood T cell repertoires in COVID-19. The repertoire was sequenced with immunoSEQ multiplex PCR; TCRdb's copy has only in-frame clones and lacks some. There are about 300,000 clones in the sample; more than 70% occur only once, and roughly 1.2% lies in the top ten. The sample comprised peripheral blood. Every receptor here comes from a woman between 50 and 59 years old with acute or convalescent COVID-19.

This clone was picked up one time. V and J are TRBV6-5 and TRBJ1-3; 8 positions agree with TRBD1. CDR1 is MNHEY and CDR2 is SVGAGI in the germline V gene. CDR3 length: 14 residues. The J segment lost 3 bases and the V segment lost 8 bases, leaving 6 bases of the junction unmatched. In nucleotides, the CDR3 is TGTGCCAGCCTACAGGACAGGGTTGGAAACACCATATATTTT. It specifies CASLQDRVGNTIYF.

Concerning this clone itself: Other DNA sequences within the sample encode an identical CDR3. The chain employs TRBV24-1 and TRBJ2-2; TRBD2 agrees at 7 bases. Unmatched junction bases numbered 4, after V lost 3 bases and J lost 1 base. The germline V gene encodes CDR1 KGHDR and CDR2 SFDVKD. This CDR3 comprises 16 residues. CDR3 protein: CATSDSGTGNTGELFF. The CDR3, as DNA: TGTGCCACCAGTGATAGCGGGACTGGGAACACCGGGGAGCTGTTTTTT.

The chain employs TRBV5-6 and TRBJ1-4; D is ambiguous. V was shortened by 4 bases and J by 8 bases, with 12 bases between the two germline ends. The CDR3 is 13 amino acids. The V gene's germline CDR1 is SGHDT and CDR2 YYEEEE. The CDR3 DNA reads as TGTGCCAGCAGCGCAGGTGCCGAAGAAAAACTGTTTTTT. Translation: CASSAGAEEKLFF.

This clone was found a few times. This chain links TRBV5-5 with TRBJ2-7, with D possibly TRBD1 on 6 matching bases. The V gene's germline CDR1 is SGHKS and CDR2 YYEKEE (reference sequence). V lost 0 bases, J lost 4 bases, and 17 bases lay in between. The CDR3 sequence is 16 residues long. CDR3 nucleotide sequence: TGTGCCAGCAGCTTGGCTGTGGGACAACGAGGATACGAGCAGTACGTC. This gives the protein CASSLAVGQRGYEQYV.

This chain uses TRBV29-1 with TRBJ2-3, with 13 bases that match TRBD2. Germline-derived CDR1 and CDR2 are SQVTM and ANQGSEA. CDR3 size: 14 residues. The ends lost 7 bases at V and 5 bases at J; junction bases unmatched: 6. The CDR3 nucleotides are TGCAGCGCCCTACTAGCGGGGGGGAAAGATACGCAGTATTTT. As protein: CSALLAGGKDTQYF.

CDR3 region: CASSFGAGNGYTF. The CDR3 DNA reads TGTGCCAGCAGTTTTGGGGCAGGGAATGGCTACACCTTC. The V and J genes are TRBV27 and TRBJ1-2, with TRBD1 as a possible D gene (5 bases). This CDR3 region has 13 residues. The ends were cut back, 3 bases at V and 6 bases at J, with 11 bases in the middle. Germline V lookup: CDR1 MNHEY, CDR2 SMNVEV (reference sequence).

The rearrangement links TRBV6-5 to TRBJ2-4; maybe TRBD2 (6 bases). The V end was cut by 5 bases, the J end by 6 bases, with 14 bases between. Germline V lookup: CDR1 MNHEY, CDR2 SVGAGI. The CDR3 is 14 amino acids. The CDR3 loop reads CASSPTVGGNIQYF. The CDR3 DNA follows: TGTGCCAGCAGTCCGACAGTCGGGGGAAACATTCAGTACTTC.

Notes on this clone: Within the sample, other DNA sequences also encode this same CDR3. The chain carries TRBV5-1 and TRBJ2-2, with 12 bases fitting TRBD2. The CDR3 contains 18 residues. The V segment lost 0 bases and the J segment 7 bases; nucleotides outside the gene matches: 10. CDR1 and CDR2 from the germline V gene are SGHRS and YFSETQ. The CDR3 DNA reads TGCGCCAGCAGCTTGGACCCCCCTAGCGGGGGGGCGAACGGGGAGCTGTTTTTT. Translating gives CASSLDPPSGGANGELFF.

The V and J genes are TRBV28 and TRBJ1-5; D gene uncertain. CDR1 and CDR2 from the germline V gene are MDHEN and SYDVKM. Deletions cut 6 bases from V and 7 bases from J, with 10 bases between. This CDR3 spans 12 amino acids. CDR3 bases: TGTGCCAGCAGGCTTGGAGGACAGCCCCAGCATTTT. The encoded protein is CASRLGGQPQHF.

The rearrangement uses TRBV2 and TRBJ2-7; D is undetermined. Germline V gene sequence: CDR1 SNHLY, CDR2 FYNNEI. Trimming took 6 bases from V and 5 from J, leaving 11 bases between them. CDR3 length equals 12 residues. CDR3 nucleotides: TGTGCCAGCAGCGCTGCTCGGGACGAGCAGTACGTC. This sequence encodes CASSAARDEQYV.

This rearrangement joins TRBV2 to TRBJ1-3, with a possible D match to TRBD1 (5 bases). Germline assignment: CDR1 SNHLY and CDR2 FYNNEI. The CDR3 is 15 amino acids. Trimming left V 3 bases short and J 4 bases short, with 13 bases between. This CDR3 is CASSDAGVTGNTIYF. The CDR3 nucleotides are TGTGCCAGCAGTGACGCGGGGGTGACAGGAAACACCATATATTTT.

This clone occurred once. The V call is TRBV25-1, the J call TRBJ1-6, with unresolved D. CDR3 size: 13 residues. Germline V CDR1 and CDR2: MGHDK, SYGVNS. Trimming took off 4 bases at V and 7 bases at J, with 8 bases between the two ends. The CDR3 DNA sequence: TGTGCCAGCAGTGGCGGCGGGAATTCACCCCTCCACTTT. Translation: CASSGGGNSPLHF.

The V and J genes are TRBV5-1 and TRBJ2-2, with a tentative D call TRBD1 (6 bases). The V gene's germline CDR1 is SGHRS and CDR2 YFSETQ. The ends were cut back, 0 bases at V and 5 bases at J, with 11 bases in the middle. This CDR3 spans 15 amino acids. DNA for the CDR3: TGCGCCAGCAGCTTGGCCACAGGGTGGACCGGGGAGCTGTTTTTT. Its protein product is CASSLATGWTGELFF.

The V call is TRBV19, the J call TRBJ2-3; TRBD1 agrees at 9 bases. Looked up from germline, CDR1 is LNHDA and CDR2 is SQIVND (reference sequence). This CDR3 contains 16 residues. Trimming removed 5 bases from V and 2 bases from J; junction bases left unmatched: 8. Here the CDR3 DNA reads TGTGCCAGTAGTGCTGGACAGGGGCCCAACACAGATACGCAGTATTTT. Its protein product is CASSAGQGPNTDTQYF.

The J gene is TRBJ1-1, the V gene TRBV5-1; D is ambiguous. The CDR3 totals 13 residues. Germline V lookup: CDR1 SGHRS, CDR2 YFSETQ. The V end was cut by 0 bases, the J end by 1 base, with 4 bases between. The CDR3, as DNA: TGCGCCAGCAGCTTGGAGCGGAACACTGAAGCTTTCTTT. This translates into CASSLERNTEAFF.

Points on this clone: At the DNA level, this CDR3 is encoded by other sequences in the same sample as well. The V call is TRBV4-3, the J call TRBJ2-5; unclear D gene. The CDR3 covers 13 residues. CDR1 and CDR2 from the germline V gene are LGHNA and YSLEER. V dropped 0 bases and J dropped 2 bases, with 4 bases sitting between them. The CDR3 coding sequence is TGCGCCAGCAGCCAAGACAGACAAGAGACCCAGTACTTC. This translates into CASSQDRQETQYF.

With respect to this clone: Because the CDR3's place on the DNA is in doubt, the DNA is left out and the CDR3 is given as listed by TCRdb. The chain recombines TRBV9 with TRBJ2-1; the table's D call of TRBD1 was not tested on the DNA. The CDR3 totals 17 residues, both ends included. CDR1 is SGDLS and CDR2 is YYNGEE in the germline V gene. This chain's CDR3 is CASSVGPGTGSLRRLFF.